Listed below are T cell receptor beta chains from one sample, sequenced in a study of brain metastases from non-small cell lung cancer. Sequenced by immunoSEQ multiplex PCR; TCRdb stores in-frame clones only, minus some. Of approximately 6,100 clones listed, roughly 80% were seen once; the top ten hold around 7.4%. The specimen was primary lung tumor tissue. The receptor set was obtained from a donor aged 40 or older with non-small cell lung cancer. The CDR3 runs from the conserved cysteine through the conserved F or W. The order of the fields is D gene, V gene, clone size, J gene, CDR3 DNA, CDR3 protein. D genes are given only for firm matches. Only some rows state a clone size, as once, few, many or a class for expanded clones.

-	TRBV20-1	-	TRBJ2-1	TGCAGCGGGATTGGGGCCCATGAGCAGTTCTTC	CSGIGAHEQFF
-	TRBV30	-	TRBJ1-2	TGTGCCTGGACCCGGGAGAAATATGGCTACACCTTC	CAWTREKYGYTF
TRBD1	TRBV6-1	few	TRBJ1-4	TGTGCCAGCAGTGGCCGGGACAGGGGTTGGGGTGAAAAACTGTTTTTT	CASSGRDRGWGEKLFF
-	TRBV19	-	TRBJ1-5	TGTGCCAGTAGTATAAGCAGGGCATCCGATCAGCCCCAGCATTTT	CASSISRASDQPQHF
-	TRBV30	-	TRBJ2-1	TGTGCCTGGAGCGGGACTGAAGGGGAGCAGTTCTTC	CAWSGTEGEQFF
TRBD1	TRBV6-1	-	TRBJ1-5	TGTGCCAGCAGTATCGGACAGGGGCCGGCGGAGCCCCAGCATTTT	CASSIGQGPAEPQHF
-	TRBV18	-	TRBJ1-5	TGTGCCAGCTCACCAGGAGGCAATCAGCTCCAGCATTTT	CASSPGGNQLQHF
-	TRBV7-2	-	TRBJ2-1	TGTGCCAGCAGCTTATCGGCGGTTAGCTCCTACAATGAGCAGTTCTTC	CASSLSAVSSYNEQFF
-	TRBV20-1	-	TRBJ2-1	TGCAGTGCTAGTGCCCAAAATGAGCAGTTCTTC	CSASAQNEQFF
-	TRBV3-1/TRBV3-2	-	TRBJ1-1	TGTGCCAGCACCCGGGGCCTTGAAGCTTTCTTT	CASTRGLEAFF
-	TRBV5-4	-	TRBJ2-3	TGTGCCAGCAGCTTGGGTGTAAGGGGGACCACAGATACGCAGTATTTT	CASSLGVRGTTDTQYF
-	TRBV7-2	-	TRBJ1-2	TGTGCTAGCAGCCCCCAAGACAGGAACTATGGCTACACCTTC	CASSPQDRNYGYTF
-	TRBV6-5	-	TRBJ1-1	TGTGCCAGCAGTCCGCGACACGGTACCAACACTGAAGCTTTCTTT	CASSPRHGTNTEAFF
-	TRBV6-5	-	TRBJ1-5	TGTGCCAGCAGTTACTCGAGGGGGGCGGGTCAGCCCCAGCATTTT	CASSYSRGAGQPQHF
TRBD1	TRBV2	-	TRBJ2-1	TGTGCCAGCAGTGAAAAGGACAGGGGTGTCGATGAGCAGTTCTTC	CASSEKDRGVDEQFF
TRBD2	TRBV6-4	-	TRBJ2-3	TGTGCCAGCAGGGAAGCGGGGTCCCCTAGCACAGATACGCAGTATTTT	CASREAGSPSTDTQYF
-	TRBV5-4	-	TRBJ2-1	TGTGCCAGCACTCTGAACCGGGGACCCCAGTTCTTC	CASTLNRGPQFF
TRBD1	TRBV6-5	-	TRBJ2-7	TGTGCCAGCAGTTACTCGAGTGGGACAGGGGTCCACGAGCAGTACTTC	CASSYSSGTGVHEQYF
TRBD2	TRBV2	once	TRBJ2-7	TGTGCCAGCAGTGAATCTAGCGGCGCAGCCTACGAGCAGTACTTC	CASSESSGAAYEQYF
TRBD1	TRBV28	few	TRBJ1-2	TGTGCCAGCAGCCGACAGGGATTGCGGTATGGCTACACCTTC	CASSRQGLRYGYTF
TRBD1	TRBV7-6	-	TRBJ2-3	TGTGCCAGCAGCCCCGGACAGGTAGATACGCAGTATTTT	CASSPGQVDTQYF
-	TRBV5-1	-	TRBJ1-2	TGCGCCAGCAGCTTGGACCCAGGGGCGACTAACTATGGCTACACCTTC	CASSLDPGATNYGYTF
-	TRBV5-1	-	TRBJ2-5	TGCGCCAGCGCCCTGGGAGGAGGGTGGCAAGAGACCCAGTACTTC	CASALGGGWQETQYF
TRBD1	TRBV7-9	-	TRBJ1-2	TGTGCCAGCAGCCTGACAGGGTTCTATGGCTACACCTTC	CASSLTGFYGYTF
TRBD1	TRBV30	once	TRBJ2-7	TGTGCCTGGAGTGGGACAGGGGGCAACGAGCAGTACTTC	CAWSGTGGNEQYF
TRBD2	TRBV9	-	TRBJ2-2	TGTGCCAGCAGCGTAGCTGGACTAGGAGTTGCCGGGGAGCTGTTTTTT	CASSVAGLGVAGELFF
-	TRBV3-1/TRBV3-2	-	TRBJ2-7	TGTGCCAGCAGCCAAGGGGGACGGAACTACGAGCAGTACTTC	CASSQGGRNYEQYF
-	TRBV5-1	-	TRBJ1-2	TGCGCCAGCAGCTTGGAATGGGGGAAGTTTAACTATGGCTACACCTTC	CASSLEWGKFNYGYTF
TRBD1	TRBV5-4	-	TRBJ2-7	TGTGCCAGCAGCTTAAGGACAGGATTAAACGAGCAGTACTTC	CASSLRTGLNEQYF
-	TRBV6-5	-	TRBJ1-1	TGTGCCAGCAGTCAACAGAACACTGAAGCTTTCTTT	CASSQQNTEAFF
TRBD1	TRBV19	-	TRBJ2-7	TGTGCCAGTAGTACACGGGACAGGGGAAAGGAAGCCTCCTACGAGCAGTACTTC	CASSTRDRGKEASYEQYF
-	TRBV3-1/TRBV3-2	once	TRBJ2-7	TGTGCCAGCAGCCAAGGGCAGGCCTTGGGCGAGCAGTACTTC	CASSQGQALGEQYF
-	TRBV30	-	TRBJ2-3	TGTGCCTGGAGTACAGGGACATCCCCTAGCACAGATACGCAGTATTTT	CAWSTGTSPSTDTQYF
TRBD1	TRBV24-1	-	TRBJ2-3	TGTGCCACCAGACCGGGACAGGGCACAGATACGCAGTATTTT	CATRPGQGTDTQYF
-	TRBV11-2	-	TRBJ2-2	TGTGCCAGCAGCCCTCACGTGGGCACCGGGGAGCTGTTTTTT	CASSPHVGTGELFF